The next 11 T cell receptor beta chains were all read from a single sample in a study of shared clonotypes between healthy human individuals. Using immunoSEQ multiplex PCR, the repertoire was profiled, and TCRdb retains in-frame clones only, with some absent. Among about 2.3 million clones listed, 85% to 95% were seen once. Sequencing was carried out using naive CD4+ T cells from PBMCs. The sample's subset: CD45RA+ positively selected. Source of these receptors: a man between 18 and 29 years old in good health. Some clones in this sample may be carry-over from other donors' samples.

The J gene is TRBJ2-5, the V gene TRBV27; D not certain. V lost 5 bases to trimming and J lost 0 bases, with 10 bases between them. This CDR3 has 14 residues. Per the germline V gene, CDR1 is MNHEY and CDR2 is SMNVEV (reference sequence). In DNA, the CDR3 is TGTGCCAGCAGTCGCAGAGGATACCAAGAGACCCAGTACTTC. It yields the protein CASSRRGYQETQYF.

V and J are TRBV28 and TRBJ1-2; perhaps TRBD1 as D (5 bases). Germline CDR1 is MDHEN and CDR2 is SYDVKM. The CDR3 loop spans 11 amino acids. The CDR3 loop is CAATANYGYTF. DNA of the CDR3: TGTGCGGCGACAGCTAACTATGGCTACACCTTC.

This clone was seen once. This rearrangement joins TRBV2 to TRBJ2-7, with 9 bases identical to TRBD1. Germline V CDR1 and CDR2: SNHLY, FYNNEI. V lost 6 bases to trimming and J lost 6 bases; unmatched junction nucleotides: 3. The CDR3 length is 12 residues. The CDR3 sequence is CASRDRGFEQYF. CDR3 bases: TGTGCCAGCAGGGACAGGGGATTCGAGCAGTACTTC.

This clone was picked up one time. The CDR3 protein is CATSPGDGVYNEQFF. As DNA, the CDR3 is TGTGCCACCAGCCCCGGGGATGGGGTCTACAATGAGCAGTTCTTC. This chain connects TRBV15 to TRBJ2-1, with a weak D call TRBD2 (5 bases). V dropped 5 bases and J dropped 3 bases, with 14 bases sitting between them. The CDR3 has 15 residues. From germline, CDR1 is LNHNV and CDR2 YYDKDF (reference sequence).

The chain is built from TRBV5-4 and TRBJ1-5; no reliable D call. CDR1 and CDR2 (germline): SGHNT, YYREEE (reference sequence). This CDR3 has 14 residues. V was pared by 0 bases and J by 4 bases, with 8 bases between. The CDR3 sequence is CASSLVGVNQPQHF. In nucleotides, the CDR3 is TGTGCCAGCAGCTTGGTTGGTGTTAATCAGCCCCAGCATTTT.

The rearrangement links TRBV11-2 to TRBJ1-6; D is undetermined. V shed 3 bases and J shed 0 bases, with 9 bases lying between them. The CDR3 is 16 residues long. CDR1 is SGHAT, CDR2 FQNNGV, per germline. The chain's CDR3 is CASSFEQSSYNSPLHF. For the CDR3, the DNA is TGTGCCAGCAGCTTTGAACAGAGCTCCTATAATTCACCCCTCCACTTT.

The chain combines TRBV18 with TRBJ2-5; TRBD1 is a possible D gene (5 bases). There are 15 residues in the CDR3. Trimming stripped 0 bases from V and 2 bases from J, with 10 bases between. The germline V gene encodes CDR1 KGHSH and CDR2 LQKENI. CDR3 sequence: CASSPPRQGQETQYF. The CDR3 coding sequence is TGTGCCAGCTCACCACCTCGGCAGGGTCAAGAGACCCAGTACTTC.

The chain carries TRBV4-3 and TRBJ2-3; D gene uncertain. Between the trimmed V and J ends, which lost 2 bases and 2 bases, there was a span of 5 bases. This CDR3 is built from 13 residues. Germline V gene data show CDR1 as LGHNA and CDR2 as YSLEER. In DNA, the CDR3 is TGCGCCAGCAGCCAACCTAACACAGATACGCAGTATTTT. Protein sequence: CASSQPNTDTQYF.

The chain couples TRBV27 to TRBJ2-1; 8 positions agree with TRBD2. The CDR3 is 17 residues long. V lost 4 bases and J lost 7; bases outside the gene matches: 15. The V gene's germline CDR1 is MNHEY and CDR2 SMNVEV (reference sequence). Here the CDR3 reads CASSSLVGSGMGNEQFF. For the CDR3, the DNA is TGTGCCAGCAGTTCCCTCGTAGGTAGCGGGATGGGAAATGAGCAGTTCTTC.

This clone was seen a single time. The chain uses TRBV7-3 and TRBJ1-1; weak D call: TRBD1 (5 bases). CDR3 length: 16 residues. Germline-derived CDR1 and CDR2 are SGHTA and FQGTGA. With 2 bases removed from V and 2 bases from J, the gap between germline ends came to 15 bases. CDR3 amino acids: CASSLRPEGLNTEAFF. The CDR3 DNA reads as TGTGCCAGCAGCTTACGTCCTGAGGGGTTAAACACTGAAGCTTTCTTT.

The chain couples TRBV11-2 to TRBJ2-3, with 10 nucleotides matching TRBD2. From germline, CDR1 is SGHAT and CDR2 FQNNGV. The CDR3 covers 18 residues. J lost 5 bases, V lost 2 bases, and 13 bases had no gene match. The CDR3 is CASSLRTSGPFRQDTQYF. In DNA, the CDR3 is TGTGCCAGCAGCTTAAGGACTAGCGGACCATTCCGACAAGATACGCAGTATTTT.